The clone carrying this TCR beta chain was counted many times. The length of the CDR3 is 15 residues. V gave up 8 bases and J gave up 10 bases; unmatched junction bases: 10. The record originates from a study of read filtering for tumor transcriptome and immune sequencing. The library was built from about 400 ng RNA with molecular barcoded adaptors for alpha/delta and beta/gamma chains. MiXCR, run by TCRdb on the reads, gives a single entry per CDR3 protein. Of around 130,000 distinct CDR3 sequences listed, about 13% were seen once; the top ten hold 8% to 9%. Material for sequencing was a population of CD138-negative cells sorted from bone marrow. The receptor's source is a donor at least 40 years old with multiple myeloma. This chain uses TRBV12-3 or TRBV12-4 with TRBJ2-1, with 14 bases aligning to TRBD2. CDR3 residues: CASSTTSGRVREQFF. The DNA for the CDR3 is TGTGCCAGCTCGACGACTAGCGGGAGGGTCAGGGAGCAGTTCTTC.